This T cell receptor beta chain was profiled in a study of graft-versus-host responses after intestinal transplantation. This clone was picked up one time. Its antigen remains unidentified. The study's findings and limits: High graft-versus-host to host-versus-graft clonal ratios were found in allografts of patients who had graft-donor T cell macrochimerism.

Sequenced by immunoSEQ multiplex PCR; TCRdb stores in-frame clones only, minus some. This sample has some 62,000 clones, with 90% to 95% found just once. This TCR derives from a human donor who was the organ donor for an intestinal transplant. Sample: unstimulated CD8+ T cells sorted from spleen or lymph node cells, taken before transplant.

CDR3 residues: CASSDGLAVTYEQYF. The CDR3 DNA sequence: TGTGCCAGCAGTGATGGGCTAGCGGTGACCTACGAGCAGTACTTC. The chain employs TRBV6-1 and TRBJ2-7; the match to TRBD2 covers 7 bases. V shed 3 bases, J shed 2 bases, and the junction held 7 bases outside the gene matches. The CDR3 length is 15 residues. CDR1 MNHNS and CDR2 SASEGT come from the germline V gene.